The 28 T cell receptor beta chains presented below share a single source sample, sequenced in a study of blood T cell repertoires in COVID-19. The assay was immunoSEQ multiplex PCR, and TCRdb's table has in-frame clones only and misses some. The sample lists just over 60,000 clones; about three quarters were seen once. The sample consisted of peripheral blood. All receptors derive from a man younger than 40 with COVID-19, enrolled during active disease.

The rearrangement links TRBV9 to TRBJ2-7, with TRBD1 matching over 9 bases. The CDR3 is 14 residues long. From germline, CDR1 is SGDLS and CDR2 YYNGEE. V shed 3 bases and J 5 bases; nucleotides not matched to a gene: 6. The CDR3 loop is CASSGGTGGNEQYF. The CDR3 DNA reads TGTGCCAGCAGCGGTGGAACAGGGGGCAACGAGCAGTACTTC.

J is TRBJ2-1 and V is TRBV19; 9 positions agree with TRBD1. Trimming at V came to 5 bases and at J to 0 bases, leaving 5 bases not matched to a gene. The V gene's germline CDR1 is LNHDA and CDR2 SQIVND (reference sequence). CDR3 length: 16 residues. CDR3 DNA: TGTGCCAGTAGTTTTTCGGGACAGGGCTCCTACAATGAGCAGTTCTTC. Protein product: CASSFSGQGSYNEQFF.

The chain couples TRBV28 to TRBJ2-2; TRBD2 agrees at 8 bases. In germline, CDR1 is MDHEN, CDR2 SYDVKM. V lost 2 bases and J lost 7; bases outside the gene matches: 12. The CDR3 runs to 17 residues. The CDR3 DNA sequence: TGTGCCAGCAGTTTAGGGCGGAGCGGGAGAAGTTTCGGGGAGCTGTTTTTT. This translates into CASSLGRSGRSFGELFF.

The rearrangement joins TRBV7-3 to TRBJ2-2, with TRBD2 as a possible D gene (6 bases). The V end was cut by 4 bases, the J end by 2 bases, with 14 bases between. CDR3 length: 16 residues. Germline values: CDR1 SGHTA, CDR2 FQGTGA. For the CDR3, the DNA is TGTGCCAGCAGCTCTGACAGCGGGCCTAACACCGGGGAGCTGTTTTTT. Its translation: CASSSDSGPNTGELFF.

The chain recombines TRBV4-2 with TRBJ1-1; TRBD1 agrees at 7 bases. This CDR3 is built from 15 residues. V lost 4 bases and J lost 4; bases outside the gene matches: 9. The germline CDR1 and CDR2 sequences are LGHNA and YNFKEQ. In DNA, the CDR3 is TGTGCCAGCAGCCCGGAGGGGGCCTTGGCCACTGAAGCTTTCTTT. As protein: CASSPEGALATEAFF.

The V and J genes are TRBV11-3 and TRBJ2-7, with D possibly matching TRBD2 (6 bases). Germline V CDR1 and CDR2: SGHNT, YENEEA. This CDR3 is 17 amino acids long. V was cut by 4 bases and J by 3 bases, with 22 bases left in between. DNA of the CDR3: TGTGCCAGCAGCTCGAGGGAGGACTACCAAATCCTCTACGAGCAGTACTTC. Translation gives CASSSREDYQILYEQYF.

This chain uses TRBV6-2 or TRBV6-3 with TRBJ1-6, with a weak D call TRBD1 (5 bases). The length of the CDR3 is 16 residues. V was cut by 4 bases and J by 5 bases, with 15 bases left in between. Germline values: CDR1 MNHEY, CDR2 SVGEGT. The chain's CDR3 is CASSSSLGANNSPLHF. CDR3 DNA: TGTGCCAGCAGTTCGAGCCTTGGGGCGAATAATTCACCCCTCCACTTT.

J is TRBJ2-3 and V is TRBV11-2, with D hard to call. The CDR3 extends over 12 amino acids. V lost 4 bases, J lost 6 bases, and 8 bases lay in between. Germline V gives CDR1 SGHAT, CDR2 FQNNGV. In DNA form, the CDR3 reads TGTGCCAGCAGCTCGTCGTCGGATACGCAGTATTTT. Its translation is CASSSSSDTQYF.

This chain uses TRBV27 with TRBJ1-2, with 7 bases fitting TRBD1. The CDR3 loop spans 14 amino acids. Germline CDR1 and CDR2: MNHEY and SMNVEV (reference sequence). Losses at the gene ends were 5 bases for V and 3 bases for J; bases not matched to a gene: 6. CDR3 in amino acids: CASSRRGLDYGYTF. DNA for the CDR3: TGTGCCAGCAGTAGAAGGGGGCTTGACTATGGCTACACCTTC.

This clone appeared a few times. The chain recombines TRBV24-1 with TRBJ2-6; D might be TRBD1 (5 bases). CDR1 and CDR2 (germline): KGHDR, SFDVKD. This CDR3 contains 17 residues. The V gene lost 3 bases and the J gene lost 4 bases, with 15 bases spanning the gap. CDR3 protein: CATSDPPGQKGANVLTF. CDR3 sequence (DNA): TGTGCCACCAGTGATCCCCCAGGGCAAAAGGGGGCCAACGTCCTGACTTTC.

The chain has TRBV28 and TRBJ2-2; D not resolved. The CDR3 spans 14 residues. Between the trimmed V and J ends, which lost 5 bases and 4 bases, there was a span of 11 bases. Germline values: CDR1 MDHEN, CDR2 SYDVKM. CDR3 nucleotide sequence: TGTGCCAGCAGTATCCCTATGATCACCGGGGAGCTGTTTTTT. This gives the protein CASSIPMITGELFF.

V gene TRBV3-1 (or the pseudogene TRBV3-2) combines with J gene TRBJ2-1, with D perhaps TRBD2 (5 bases). Germline V gene lookup returns CDR1 LGHDT and CDR2 YNNKEL (reference sequence). This CDR3 has 12 residues. Trimming took 6 bases from V and 5 from J, leaving 8 bases between them. CDR3: CASSLLDNEQFF. In nucleotides, the CDR3 is TGTGCCAGCAGTCTACTAGACAATGAGCAGTTCTTC.

This clone was picked up a small number of times. This sequence joins TRBV2 and TRBJ1-3; tentative D call: TRBD1 (6 bases). Trimming stripped 6 bases from V and 0 bases from J, with 12 bases between. Germline V gene sequence: CDR1 SNHLY, CDR2 FYNNEI. This CDR3 is 15 amino acids long. As DNA, the CDR3 is TGTGCCAGCAGATCTACAGGGATCTCTGGAAACACCATATATTTT. Amino acid sequence: CASRSTGISGNTIYF. The complete variable domain, with remaining parts taken from reference TRBV2 and TRBJ1-3, reads EPEVTQTPSHQVTQMGQEVILRCVPISNHLYFYWYRQILGQKVEFLVSFYNNEISEKSEIFDDQFSVERPDGSNFTLKIRSTKLEDSAMYFCASRSTGISGNTIYFGEGSWLTVV.

V is TRBV2 and J is TRBJ2-7; D may be TRBD1 (6 bases). Trimming shortened V by 6 bases and J by 3 bases, and 15 bases separated the two germline ends. The CDR3 consists of 14 residues. Germline V gene sequence: CDR1 SNHLY, CDR2 FYNNEI. As DNA, the CDR3 is TGTGCCAGCAGAGAGCAGGGGACCATCTACGAGCAGTACTTC. Its protein product is CASREQGTIYEQYF.

The J gene is TRBJ2-7, the V gene TRBV28, with D possibly matching TRBD1 (6 bases). This CDR3 is 15 amino acids long. Germline assignment: CDR1 MDHEN and CDR2 SYDVKM. The V end was cut by 6 bases, the J end by 4 bases, with 19 bases between. The CDR3 region is CASRSQGLGGYEQYF. The DNA of the CDR3 is TGTGCCAGCAGGAGCCAGGGGCTTGGTGGGTACGAGCAGTACTTC. The whole variable domain, remainder taken from reference TRBV28 and TRBJ2-7, is DVKVTQSSRYLVKRTGEKVFLECVQDMDHENMFWYRQDPGLGLRLIYFSYDVKMKEKGDIPEGYSVSREKKERFSLILESASTNQTSMYLCASRSQGLGGYEQYFGPGTRLTVT.

The chain carries TRBV28 and TRBJ1-4; no clear D. Deletions cut 2 bases from V and 7 bases from J, with 11 bases between. There are 14 residues in the CDR3. Per the germline V gene, CDR1 is MDHEN and CDR2 is SYDVKM. The CDR3 DNA reads TGTGCCAGCAGTTTAAGTGGGCAAGGTGAAAAACTGTTTTTT. This translates into CASSLSGQGEKLFF.

This chain connects TRBV30 to TRBJ1-4; D is perhaps TRBD1 (5 bases). The CDR3 consists of 12 residues. Deletions cut 5 bases from V and 4 bases from J, with 8 bases between. CDR1 and CDR2 from the germline V gene are GTSNPN and SVGIG (reference sequence). The CDR3 reads CAWQGRNEKLFF. In DNA, the CDR3 is TGTGCCTGGCAGGGCCGTAATGAAAAACTGTTTTTT. Variable domain in full (rest from reference TRBV30 and TRBJ1-4): SQTIHQWPATLVQPVGSPLSLECTVEGTSNPNLYWYRQAAGRGLQLLFYSVGIGQISSEVPQNLSASRPQDRQFILSSKKLLLSDSGFYLCAWQGRNEKLFFGSGTQLSVL.

The chain is built from TRBV7-9 and TRBJ2-1, with TRBD2 as a possible D gene (7 bases). Trimming pared 0 bases from V and 9 bases from J, leaving 15 bases between. The CDR3 has 15 amino acids. Germline loops: CDR1 SEHNR, CDR2 FQNEAQ (reference sequence). The CDR3 here is CASSLALGGAGEQFF. The CDR3 nucleotides read TGTGCCAGCAGCTTAGCGCTGGGGGGGGCGGGTGAGCAGTTCTTC.

J is TRBJ1-3 and V is TRBV30; 8 positions agree with TRBD1. CDR1 is GTSNPN and CDR2 is SVGIG in the germline V gene (reference sequence). The CDR3 covers 17 residues. V was clipped by 0 bases and J by 3 bases; unmatched bases: 10. The CDR3 spells CAWSVRGTGALGNTIYF. DNA for the CDR3: TGTGCCTGGAGTGTAAGGGGGACAGGCGCCCTTGGAAACACCATATATTTT.

This clone turned up a few times. The chain uses TRBV9 and TRBJ1-1, with D unclear. Germline V gene lookup returns CDR1 SGDLS and CDR2 YYNGEE. The CDR3 is made up of 13 amino acids. V was pared by 0 bases and J by 0 bases, with 3 bases between. The CDR3 nucleotides read TGTGCCAGCAGCGTAGGTATGAACACTGAAGCTTTCTTT. It encodes CASSVGMNTEAFF.

This clone was seen repeatedly, ten times or more. The V gene is TRBV12-5, the J gene TRBJ2-1; D gene uncertain. The CDR3 covers 13 residues. Trimming stripped 1 base from V and 8 bases from J, with 9 bases between. Germline assignment: CDR1 LGHNT and CDR2 FRNRAP. The CDR3 protein is CASGLGVLDEQFF. Here the CDR3 DNA reads TGTGCTAGTGGTTTGGGAGTACTCGATGAGCAGTTCTTC.

V gene TRBV14 combines with J gene TRBJ2-7, with a tentative D call TRBD1 (6 bases). The germline V gene has CDR1 SGHDN and CDR2 FVKESK. The CDR3 contains 17 residues. The germline V and J ends were trimmed by 2 bases and 1 base, with 18 bases remaining between them. The CDR3 reads CASSQMLDSTGSYEQYF. CDR3 coding DNA: TGTGCCAGCAGCCAAATGTTGGACTCGACAGGTTCCTACGAGCAGTACTTC.

Turning to this clone: At one boundary the junction diverges from the germline segment, which might be a read error. The chain uses TRBV7-7 and TRBJ2-1; TRBD1 matches at 7 bases. The CDR3 sequence is 16 residues long. The germline CDR1 and CDR2 sequences are SSHAT and FNYEAQ (reference sequence). CDR3 bases: TGTGCTAGCAGCGCGCAAGAGACAGGGTCCTACAATGAGCAGTTCTTC. Translated: CASSAQETGSYNEQFF. Looking up the rest from reference TRBV7-7 and TRBJ2-1 gives the full variable domain: GAGVSQSPRYKVTKRGQDVTLRCDPISSHATLYWYQQALGQGPEFLTYFNYEAQPDKSGLPSDRFSAERPEGSISTLTIQRTEQRDSAMYRCASSAQETGSYNEQFFGPGTRLTVL.

The V gene is TRBV23-1, the J gene TRBJ2-7; weak D call: TRBD2 (6 bases). TRBV23-1 is an ORF for which the function is uncertain. The CDR3 contains 16 residues. The V gene lost 0 bases and the J gene lost 4 bases, with 16 bases spanning the gap. The CDR3 spells CASSQSRRVVRYEQYF. In DNA form, the CDR3 reads TGCGCCAGCAGTCAATCTCGGAGGGTGGTCCGGTACGAGCAGTACTTC.

This sequence joins TRBV27 and TRBJ1-5; D is uncertain. The CDR3 is made up of 13 amino acids. CDR1 is MNHEY, CDR2 SMNVEV, per germline (reference sequence). The V end lost 5 bases, the J end lost 2 bases, and 7 bases lay between the germline ends. This chain's CDR3 is CASSPGGNQPQHF. DNA of the CDR3: TGTGCCAGCAGTCCCGGTGGCAATCAGCCCCAGCATTTT.

The chain has TRBV10-3 and TRBJ2-5; the match to TRBD1 covers 9 bases. Germline CDR1 and CDR2: ENHRY and SYGVKD. The CDR3 covers 14 residues. J was trimmed by 5 bases and V by 6 bases; bases with no gene match: 7. This CDR3 is CAISGGQGTETQYF. CDR3 nucleotide sequence: TGTGCCATCAGCGGGGGACAGGGAACGGAGACCCAGTACTTC.

The V gene is TRBV5-4, the J gene TRBJ1-5; the match to TRBD1 covers 7 bases. This CDR3 is 17 amino acids long. Trimming cost V 0 bases and J 4 bases; bases outside gene matches: 10. Germline CDR1 and CDR2: SGHNT and YYREEE (reference sequence). The CDR3 region is CASSLGRTGSCNQPQHF. Written as DNA, the CDR3 is TGTGCCAGCAGCTTGGGTCGGACAGGCTCGTGTAATCAGCCCCAGCATTTT.

This rearrangement joins TRBV3-1 (or the pseudogene TRBV3-2) to TRBJ1-2; D is perhaps TRBD1 (6 bases). This CDR3 region has 15 residues. Per germline, CDR1 LGHDT and CDR2 YNNKEL (reference sequence). The V and J ends lost 4 bases and 1 base respectively, with 13 bases between them. The CDR3 loop reads CASSPTGSDNYGYTF. CDR3 sequence (DNA): TGTGCCAGCAGCCCTACAGGGTCTGATAACTATGGCTACACCTTC.